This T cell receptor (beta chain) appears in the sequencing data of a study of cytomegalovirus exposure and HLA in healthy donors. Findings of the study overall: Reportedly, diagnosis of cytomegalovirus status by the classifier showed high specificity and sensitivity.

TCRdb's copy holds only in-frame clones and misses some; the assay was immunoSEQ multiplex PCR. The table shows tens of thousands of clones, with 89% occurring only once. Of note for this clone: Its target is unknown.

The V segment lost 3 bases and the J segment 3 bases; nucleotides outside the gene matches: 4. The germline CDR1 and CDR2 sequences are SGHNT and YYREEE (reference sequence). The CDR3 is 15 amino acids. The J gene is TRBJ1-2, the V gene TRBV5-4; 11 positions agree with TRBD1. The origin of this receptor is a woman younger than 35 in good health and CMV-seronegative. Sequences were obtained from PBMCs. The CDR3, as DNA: TGTGCCAGCAGCTGGGGGACAGGGGGAGACTATGGCTACACCTTC. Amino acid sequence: CASSWGTGGDYGYTF.